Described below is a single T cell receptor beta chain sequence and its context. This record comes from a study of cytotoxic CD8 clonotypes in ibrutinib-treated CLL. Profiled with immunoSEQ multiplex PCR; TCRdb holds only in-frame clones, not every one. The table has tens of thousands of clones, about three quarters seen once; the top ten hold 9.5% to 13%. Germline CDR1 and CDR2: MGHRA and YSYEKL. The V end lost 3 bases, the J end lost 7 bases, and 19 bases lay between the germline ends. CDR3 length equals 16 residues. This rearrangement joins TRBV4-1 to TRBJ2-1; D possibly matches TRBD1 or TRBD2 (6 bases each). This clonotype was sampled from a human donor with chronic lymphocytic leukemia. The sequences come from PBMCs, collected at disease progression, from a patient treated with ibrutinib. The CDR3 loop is CASSQGYGGARNEQFF. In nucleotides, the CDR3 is TGCGCCAGCAGCCAGGGGTACGGGGGCGCCAGAAATGAGCAGTTCTTC.